This entry lists 5 T cell receptor beta chains sequenced from one sample in a study of shared clonotypes between healthy human individuals. The data were produced by immunoSEQ multiplex PCR, yet TCRdb's version contains in-frame clones alone and is incomplete. The profile shows 730,000 or so clones, about two thirds of them singletons. The sample comprised memory CD4+ T cells sorted from blood. Specified subset: CD45RA-negative fraction. The receptors here all came from a woman aged 25 to 39 in good health.

This clone was seen only a few times. V and J are TRBV7-2 and TRBJ2-1, with D perhaps being TRBD1 or TRBD2 (6 bases each). Trimming left V 1 base short and J 5 bases short, with 12 bases between. The CDR3 runs 15 residues. The V gene's germline CDR1 is SGHTA and CDR2 FQGNSA. The CDR3 DNA follows: TGTGCCAGCAGCTTAGTAGAGAGGGGGGACAATGAGCAGTTCTTC. It yields the protein CASSLVERGDNEQFF.

A few counts support this clone. V gene TRBV28 combines with J gene TRBJ1-2; TRBD1 matches 7 bases. V dropped 9 bases and J dropped 7; count of bases not matched to a gene: 11. The CDR3 covers 13 residues. CDR1 and CDR2 (germline): MDHEN, SYDVKM. In nucleotides, the CDR3 is TGTGCCAGTTTTGGACAGGCGGTGGGTGGCTACACCTTC. Its translation is CASFGQAVGGYTF.

The chain employs TRBV19 and TRBJ2-3, with TRBD2 matching over 15 bases. The CDR3 is 18 residues long. J was trimmed by 7 bases and V by 4 bases; bases with no gene match: 12. The germline V gene encodes CDR1 LNHDA and CDR2 SQIVND (reference sequence). DNA for the CDR3: TGTGCCAGTAGTACCGGGACCGGGACTAGCGGGAGGATCCATACGCAGTATTTT. Translated: CASSTGTGTSGRIHTQYF.

This clone turned up a few times. This CDR3 reads CASRPLRGSGQPQHF. CDR3 coding DNA: TGTGCCAGCAGGCCCCTCAGGGGATCGGGTCAGCCCCAGCATTTT. The chain uses TRBV6-5 and TRBJ1-5; perhaps TRBD1 as D (6 bases). In germline, CDR1 is MNHEY, CDR2 SVGAGI. This CDR3 comprises 15 residues. Trimming removed 6 bases at V and 6 bases at J, with 18 bases between.

The V gene is TRBV28, the J gene TRBJ2-3, with 7 bases lining up with TRBD1. This CDR3 spans 13 amino acids. From germline, CDR1 is MDHEN and CDR2 SYDVKM. Trimming took 7 bases from V and 5 from J; bases not matched to a gene: 6. The CDR3, as DNA: TGTGCCAGCACCCGACAGGGCGTAGATACGCAGTATTTT. Translation gives CASTRQGVDTQYF.